This T cell receptor (beta chain) was captured in a study of shared clonotypes between healthy human individuals. Clones were sequenced by immunoSEQ multiplex PCR, and TCRdb holds only the in-frame ones, with some missing. Of 2 million to 2.5 million clones detected, 95% appear once; the ten largest clones hold 0.13%. The V end lost 0 bases, the J end lost 5 bases, and 13 bases lay between the germline ends. This CDR3 has 15 amino acids. The germline gives CDR1 SGHTA, CDR2 FQGNSA. Sequenced input: naive CD4+ T cells sorted from blood. Stated subset: CD45RA+ positively selected. The clonotype was recovered from a young man in good health. The V and J genes are TRBV7-2 and TRBJ2-5; D gene unclear. The CDR3: CASSLAIDVYETQYF. The DNA of the CDR3 is TGTGCCAGCAGCTTAGCGATTGACGTCTATGAGACCCAGTACTTC.